One T cell receptor (beta chain) is described in this entry. Its target is unknown. This record belongs to a study of cytomegalovirus exposure and HLA in healthy donors. Both 60 Vbeta primers and 13 Jbeta primers went into the PCR. TCRdb's copy holds only in-frame clones and misses some; the assay was immunoSEQ multiplex PCR. Among approximately 77,000 clones listed, approximately 70% were seen once. General study points: Association of a missense DCLRE1C variant with TCR beta V- and J-gene trimming was reported in a later analysis.

Per germline, CDR1 MGHDK and CDR2 SYGVNS. Trimming removed 1 base at V and 7 bases at J, with 11 bases between. This CDR3 has 13 amino acids. The chain employs TRBV25-1 and TRBJ2-7; no clear D. The TCR originated in a man in his 60s in good health and CMV-seropositive. The sequenced material came from PBMCs. The CDR3 is CASSELGSPEQYF. CDR3 DNA sequence: TGTGCCAGCAGTGAATTGGGCAGTCCTGAGCAGTACTTC.